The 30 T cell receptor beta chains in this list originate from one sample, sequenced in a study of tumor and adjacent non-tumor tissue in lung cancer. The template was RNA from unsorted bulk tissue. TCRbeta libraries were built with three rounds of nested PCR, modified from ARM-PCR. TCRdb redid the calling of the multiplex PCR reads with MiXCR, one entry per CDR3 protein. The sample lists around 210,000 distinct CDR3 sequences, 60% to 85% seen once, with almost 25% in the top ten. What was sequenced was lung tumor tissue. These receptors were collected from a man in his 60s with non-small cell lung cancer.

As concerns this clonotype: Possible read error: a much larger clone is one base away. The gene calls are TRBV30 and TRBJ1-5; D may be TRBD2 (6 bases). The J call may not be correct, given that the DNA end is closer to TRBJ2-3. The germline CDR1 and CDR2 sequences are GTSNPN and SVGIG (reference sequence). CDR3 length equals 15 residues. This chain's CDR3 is CAWNGGSHSNQPQYF. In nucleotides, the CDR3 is TGTGCCTGGAACGGAGGGTCTCACTCCAATCAGCCCCAGTATTTT.

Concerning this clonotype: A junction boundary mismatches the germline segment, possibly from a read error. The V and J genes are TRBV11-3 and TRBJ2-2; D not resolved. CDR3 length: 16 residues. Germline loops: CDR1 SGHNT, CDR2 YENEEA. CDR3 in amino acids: CAGSPRYSYDTGELFF. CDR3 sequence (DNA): TGTGCCGGCAGCCCCCGATATTCTTACGACACCGGGGAGCTGTTTTTT. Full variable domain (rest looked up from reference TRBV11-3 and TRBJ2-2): EAGVVQSPRYKIIEKKQPVAFWCNPISGHNTLYWYLQNLGQGPELLIRYENEEAVDDSQLPKDRFSAERLKGVDSTLKIQPAELGDSAVYLCAGSPRYSYDTGELFFGEGSRLTVL.

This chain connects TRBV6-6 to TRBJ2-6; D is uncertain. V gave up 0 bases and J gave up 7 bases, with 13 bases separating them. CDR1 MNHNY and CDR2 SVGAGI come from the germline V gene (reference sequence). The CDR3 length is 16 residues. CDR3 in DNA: TGTGCCAGCAGTTACTCACTCCAGCTTGATGCCAACGTCCTGACTTTC. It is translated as CASSYSLQLDANVLTF.

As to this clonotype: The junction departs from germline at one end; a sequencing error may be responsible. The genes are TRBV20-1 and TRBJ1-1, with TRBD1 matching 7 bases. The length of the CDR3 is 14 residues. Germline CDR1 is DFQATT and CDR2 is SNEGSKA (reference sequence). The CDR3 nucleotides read TGTAATGCGCAATGGACAGGCTTTAACACTGAAGCTTTCTTT. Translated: CNAQWTGFNTEAFF.

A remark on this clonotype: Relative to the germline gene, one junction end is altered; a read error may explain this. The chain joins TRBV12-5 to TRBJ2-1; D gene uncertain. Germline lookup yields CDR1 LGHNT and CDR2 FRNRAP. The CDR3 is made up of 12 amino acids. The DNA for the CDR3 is TGTGCTAGTTGTTTGGTACGTACGGAGCAGTTCTTC. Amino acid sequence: CASCLVRTEQFF.

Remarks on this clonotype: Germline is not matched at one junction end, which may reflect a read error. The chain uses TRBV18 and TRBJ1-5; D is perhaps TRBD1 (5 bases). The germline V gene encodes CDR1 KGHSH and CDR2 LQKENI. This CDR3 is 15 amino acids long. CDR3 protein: CARSQVRVGNQPQHF. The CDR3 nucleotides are TGTGCCAGGTCACAGGTTCGGGTTGGCAATCAGCCCCAGCATTTT. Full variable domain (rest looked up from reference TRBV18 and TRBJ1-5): NAGVMQNPRHLVRRRGQEARLRCSPMKGHSHVYWYRQLPEEGLKFMVYLQKENIIDESGMPKERFSAEFPKEGPSILRIQQVVRGDSAAYFCARSQVRVGNQPQHFGDGTRLSIL.

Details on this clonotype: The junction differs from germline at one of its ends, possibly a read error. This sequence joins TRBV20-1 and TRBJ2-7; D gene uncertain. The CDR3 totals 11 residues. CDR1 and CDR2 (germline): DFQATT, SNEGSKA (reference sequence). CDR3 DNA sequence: TGCAGTGCTGGAGTACCATACGAGCTGTACTTC. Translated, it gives CSAGVPYELYF.

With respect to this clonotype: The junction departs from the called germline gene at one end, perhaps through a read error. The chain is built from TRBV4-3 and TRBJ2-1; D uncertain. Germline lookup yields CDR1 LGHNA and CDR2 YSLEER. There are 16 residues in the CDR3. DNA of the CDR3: TGCACCAGCAGCCAAGTTCGAGCACAAACCTACAATGAGCAGTTCTTC. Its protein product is CTSSQVRAQTYNEQFF.

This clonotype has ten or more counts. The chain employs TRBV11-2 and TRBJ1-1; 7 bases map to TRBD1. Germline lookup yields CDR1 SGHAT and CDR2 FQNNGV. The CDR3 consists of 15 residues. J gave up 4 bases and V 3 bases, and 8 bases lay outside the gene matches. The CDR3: CASSFTGAKGTEAFF. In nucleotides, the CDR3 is TGTGCCAGCAGCTTCACAGGGGCCAAGGGCACTGAAGCTTTCTTT.

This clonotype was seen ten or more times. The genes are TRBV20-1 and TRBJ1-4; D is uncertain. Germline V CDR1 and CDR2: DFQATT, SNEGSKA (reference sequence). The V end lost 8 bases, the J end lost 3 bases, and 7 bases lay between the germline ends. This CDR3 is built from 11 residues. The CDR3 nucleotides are TGCAGTATCTTATCTAATGAAAAACTGTTTTTT. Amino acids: CSILSNEKLFF.

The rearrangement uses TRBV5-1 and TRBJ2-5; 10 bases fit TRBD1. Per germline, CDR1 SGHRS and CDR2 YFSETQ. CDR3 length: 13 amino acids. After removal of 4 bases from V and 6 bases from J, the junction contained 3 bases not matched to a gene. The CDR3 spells CASSVGQGQTQYF. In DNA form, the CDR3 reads TGCGCCAGCAGCGTGGGACAGGGGCAGACCCAGTACTTC.

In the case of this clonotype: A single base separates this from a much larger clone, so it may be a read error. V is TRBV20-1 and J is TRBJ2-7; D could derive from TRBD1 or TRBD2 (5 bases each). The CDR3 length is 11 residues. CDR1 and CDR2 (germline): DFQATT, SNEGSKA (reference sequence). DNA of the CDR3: TGCAGTGCGGGACCAGGCTACGTGCAGTACTTC. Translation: CSAGPGYVQYF.

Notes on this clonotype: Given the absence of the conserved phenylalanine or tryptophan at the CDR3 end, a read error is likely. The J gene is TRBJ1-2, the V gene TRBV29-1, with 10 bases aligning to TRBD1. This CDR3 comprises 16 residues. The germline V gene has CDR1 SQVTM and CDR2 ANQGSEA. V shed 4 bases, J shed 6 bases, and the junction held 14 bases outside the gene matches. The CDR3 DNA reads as TGCAGCGTTGGAGGGGACAGGGGCCGACCTTCGCATGGCTACACCATC. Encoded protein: CSVGGDRGRPSHGYTI.

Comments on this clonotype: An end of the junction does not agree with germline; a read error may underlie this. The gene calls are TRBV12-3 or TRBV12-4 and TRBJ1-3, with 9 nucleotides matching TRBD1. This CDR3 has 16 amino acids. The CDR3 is CASGFVGQGSGNTIYF. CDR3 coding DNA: TGTGCCAGCGGTTTCGTGGGACAGGGCTCTGGAAACACCATATATTTT.

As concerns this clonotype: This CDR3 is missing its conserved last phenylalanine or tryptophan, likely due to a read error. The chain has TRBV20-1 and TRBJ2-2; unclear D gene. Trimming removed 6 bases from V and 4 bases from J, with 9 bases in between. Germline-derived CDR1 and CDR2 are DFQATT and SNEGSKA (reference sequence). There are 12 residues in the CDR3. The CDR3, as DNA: TGCAGTGCCCAAGAGAGCACCGGGGAGCTGTTTCTT. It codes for CSAQESTGELFL.

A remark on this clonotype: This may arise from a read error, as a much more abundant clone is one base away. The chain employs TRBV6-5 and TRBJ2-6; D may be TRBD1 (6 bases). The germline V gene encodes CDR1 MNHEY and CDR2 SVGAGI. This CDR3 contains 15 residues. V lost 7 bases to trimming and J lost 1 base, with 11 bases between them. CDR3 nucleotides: TGTGCCAGCATATCAAGGGGGTCTGGGGCCAACGTCCTGACTTTC. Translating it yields CASISRGSGANVLTF.

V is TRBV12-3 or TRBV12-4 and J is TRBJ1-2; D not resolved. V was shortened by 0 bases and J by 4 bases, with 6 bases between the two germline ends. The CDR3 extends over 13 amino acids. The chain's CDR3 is CASSLATGYGYTF. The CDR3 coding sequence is TGTGCCAGCAGTTTAGCTACGGGCTATGGCTACACCTTC.

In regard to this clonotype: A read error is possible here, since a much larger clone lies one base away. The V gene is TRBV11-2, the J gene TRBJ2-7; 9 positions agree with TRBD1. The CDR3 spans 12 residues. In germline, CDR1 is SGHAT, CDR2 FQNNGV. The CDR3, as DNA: TGTACCAGCAGCTTTACAGGGGGCTGGCAGTACTTC. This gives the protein CTSSFTGGWQYF.

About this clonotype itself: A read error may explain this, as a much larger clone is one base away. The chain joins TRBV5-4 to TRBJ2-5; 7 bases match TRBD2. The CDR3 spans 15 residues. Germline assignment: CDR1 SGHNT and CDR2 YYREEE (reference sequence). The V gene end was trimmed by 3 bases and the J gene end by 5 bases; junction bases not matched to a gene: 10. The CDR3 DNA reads TGTGCCAGCAGCTCTGATAGGACTAGGATGGAGACCCAGTACTTC. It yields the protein CASSSDRTRMETQYF.

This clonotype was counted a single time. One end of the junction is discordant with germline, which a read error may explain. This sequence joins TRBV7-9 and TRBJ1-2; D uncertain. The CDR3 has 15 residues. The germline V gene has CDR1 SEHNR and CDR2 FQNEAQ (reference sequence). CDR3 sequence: CASTISIGKVAGYIF. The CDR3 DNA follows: TGTGCCAGCACCATCTCGATAGGGAAGGTTGCTGGCTACATCTTC. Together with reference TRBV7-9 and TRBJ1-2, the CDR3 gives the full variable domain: DTGVSQNPRHKITKRGQNVTFRCDPISEHNRLYWYRQTLGQGPEFLTYFQNEAQLEKSRLLSDRFSAERPKGSFSTLEIQRTEQGDSAMYLCASTISIGKVAGYIFGSGTRLTVV.

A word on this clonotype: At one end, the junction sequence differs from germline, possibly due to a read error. The CDR3 spells CNAGAGADVTEAFF. The CDR3 nucleotides read TGCAATGCTGGGGCGGGGGCTGATGTCACTGAAGCTTTCTTT. V usage is TRBV20-1 and J usage is TRBJ1-1; D perhaps matches TRBD1 (6 bases). The germline V gene encodes CDR1 DFQATT and CDR2 SNEGSKA (reference sequence). The CDR3 is 14 amino acids.

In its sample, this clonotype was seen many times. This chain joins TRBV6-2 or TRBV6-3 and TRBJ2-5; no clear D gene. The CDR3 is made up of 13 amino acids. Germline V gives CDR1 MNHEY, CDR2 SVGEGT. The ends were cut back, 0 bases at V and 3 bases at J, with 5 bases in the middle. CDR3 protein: CASSYSPEETQYF. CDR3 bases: TGTGCCAGCAGTTACTCACCAGAAGAGACCCAGTACTTC.

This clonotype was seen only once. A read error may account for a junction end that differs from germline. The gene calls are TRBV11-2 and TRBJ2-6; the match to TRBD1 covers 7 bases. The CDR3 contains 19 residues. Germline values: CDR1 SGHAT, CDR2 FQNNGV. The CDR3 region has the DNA TGTGCCAGCAGCCTAGCTCCAAAGGACAGGCCCTCTGGGGCCGACGTCCTGACTTTC. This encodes CASSLAPKDRPSGADVLTF.

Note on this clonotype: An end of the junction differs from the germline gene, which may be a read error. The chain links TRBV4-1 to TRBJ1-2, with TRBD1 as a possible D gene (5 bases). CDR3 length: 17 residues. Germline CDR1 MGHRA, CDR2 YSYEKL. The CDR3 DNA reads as TGCGCCAGCGGCCAAGTAGATTTCATAGGGGCTAACTATGGCTACACCTTC. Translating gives CASGQVDFIGANYGYTF.

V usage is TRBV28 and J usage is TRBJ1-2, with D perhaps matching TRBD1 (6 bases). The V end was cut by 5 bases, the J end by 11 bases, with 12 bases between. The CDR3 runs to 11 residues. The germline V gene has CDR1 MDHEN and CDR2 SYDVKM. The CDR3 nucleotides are TGTGCCAGCAGTAACAGGGCCTGGTACACCTTC. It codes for CASSNRAWYTF.

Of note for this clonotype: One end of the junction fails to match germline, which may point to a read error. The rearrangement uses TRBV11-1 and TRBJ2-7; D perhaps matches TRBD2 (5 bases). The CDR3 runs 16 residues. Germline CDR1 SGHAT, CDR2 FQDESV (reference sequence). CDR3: CASSLAIRDNSYVQYF. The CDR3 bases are TGTGCCAGTAGCTTAGCGATTCGTGACAACTCCTACGTGCAATACTTC.

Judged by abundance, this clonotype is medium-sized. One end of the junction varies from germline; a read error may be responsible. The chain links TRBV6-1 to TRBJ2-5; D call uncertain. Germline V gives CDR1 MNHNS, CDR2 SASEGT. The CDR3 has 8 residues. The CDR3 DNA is TGTGCCAGCAGTATTTCCAACTTC. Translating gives CASSISNF.

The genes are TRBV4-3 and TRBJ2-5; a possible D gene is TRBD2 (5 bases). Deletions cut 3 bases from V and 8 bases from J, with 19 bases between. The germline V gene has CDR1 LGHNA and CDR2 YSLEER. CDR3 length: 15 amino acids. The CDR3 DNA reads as TGCGCCAGCAGCCAGCAGAAGTCTACCGGGGATACCCAGTACTTC. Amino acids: CASSQQKSTGDTQYF.

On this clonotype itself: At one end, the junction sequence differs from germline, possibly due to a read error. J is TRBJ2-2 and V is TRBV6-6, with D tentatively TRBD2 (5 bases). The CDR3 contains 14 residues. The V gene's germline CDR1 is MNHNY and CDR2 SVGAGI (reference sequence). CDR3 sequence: CASKSDSNTGVLFF. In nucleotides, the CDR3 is TGTGCCAGCAAGAGTGACTCGAACACCGGGGTGCTGTTTTTT.

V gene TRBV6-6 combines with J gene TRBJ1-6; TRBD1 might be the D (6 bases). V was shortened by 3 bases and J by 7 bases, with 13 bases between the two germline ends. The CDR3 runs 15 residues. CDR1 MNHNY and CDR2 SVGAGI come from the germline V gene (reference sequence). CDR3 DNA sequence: TGTGCCAGCAGTTATCTTGCCCAGGGGAATTCACCCCTCCACTTT. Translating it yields CASSYLAQGNSPLHF.